What follows is one TCR beta chain and its context. The CDR3 covers 15 residues. The germline CDR1 and CDR2 sequences are SGHNT and YYREEE (reference sequence). The ends lost 3 bases at V and 0 bases at J; junction bases unmatched: 3. Some clones are missing from TCRdb's copy, which holds only in-frame ones; the method was immunoSEQ multiplex PCR. The sample carries 20,000 or so clones, 91% recorded once. The sample is drawn from a study of blood T cell repertoires in COVID-19. This chain links TRBV5-4 with TRBJ2-3; TRBD2 agrees at 8 bases. The origin of this receptor is a woman in her 70s with active COVID-19. The sample comprised peripheral blood. The CDR3 is CASSSPSGSTDTQYF. CDR3 nucleotide sequence: TGTGCCAGCAGCTCACCTAGCGGGAGCACAGATACGCAGTATTTT.